What follows describes a single TCR beta chain. Its target is unknown. TRB cDNA was prepared as libraries by UMI-labeled 5' RACE. TCRdb derives one entry per CDR3 protein from the 5' RACE reads, leaving out DNA. Its clone listing holds approximately 47,000 distinct CDR3 sequences. Every CD8+ T cell subset underwent triplicate sorting at around 300,000 cells apiece. The record originates from a study of CXCR3-negative and CXCR3-positive naive CD8 T cells. Study-level findings and limits: Both of the naive subsets showed about the same high diversity, but memory CD8+ cells had much less. Naive cells with CXCR3 showed TRB CDR3s that were more hydrophobic than those in CXCR3-negative naive cells.

The CDR3 is 14 residues long. Per the germline V gene, CDR1 is DFQATT and CDR2 is SNEGSKA (reference sequence). The sequencing input was naive CXCR3- CD8+ T cells from blood. Subset: CD45RO-CCR7+CD27+CD95- naive CD8+ T cells lacking CXCR3 (TNR3-). This receptor was obtained from a human donor in good health. Some clones in this sample may be carry-over from other donors' samples. This chain connects TRBV20-1 to TRBJ2-1; TCRdb names TRBD2, which stays unverified in the absence of DNA. The CDR3 loop is CSASSGTSYNEQFF.